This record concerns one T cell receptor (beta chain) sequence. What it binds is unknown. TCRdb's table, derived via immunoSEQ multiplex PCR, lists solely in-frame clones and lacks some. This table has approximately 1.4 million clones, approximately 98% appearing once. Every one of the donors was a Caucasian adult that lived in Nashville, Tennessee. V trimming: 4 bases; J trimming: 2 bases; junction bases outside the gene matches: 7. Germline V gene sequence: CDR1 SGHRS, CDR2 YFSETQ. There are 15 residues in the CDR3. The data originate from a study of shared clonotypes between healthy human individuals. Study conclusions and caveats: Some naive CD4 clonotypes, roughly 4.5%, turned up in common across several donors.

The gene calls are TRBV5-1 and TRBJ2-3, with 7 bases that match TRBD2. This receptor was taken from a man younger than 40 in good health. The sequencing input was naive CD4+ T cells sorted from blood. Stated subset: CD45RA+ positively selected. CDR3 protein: CASSGGLHPTDTQYF. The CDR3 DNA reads TGCGCCAGCAGCGGGGGACTACATCCCACAGATACGCAGTATTTT. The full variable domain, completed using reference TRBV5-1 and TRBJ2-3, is KAGVTQTPRYLIKTRGQQVTLSCSPISGHRSVSWYQQTPGQGLQFLFEYFSETQRNKGNFPGRFSGRQFSNSRSEMNVSTLELGDSALYLCASSGGLHPTDTQYFGPGTRLTVL.